This T cell receptor beta chain emerged from a study of T cell repertoires in aging, cancer and after chemotherapy. The template was genomic DNA from peripheral blood, not RNA. With V trimmed by 3 bases and J by 0 bases, 6 bases remained unmatched. Germline V gene data show CDR1 as MRHNA and CDR2 as SNTAGT. The CDR3 has 17 amino acids. A mixed TRB-A/B primer pool amplified rearranged TRB by multiplex touch-down PCR. TCRdb analysed the multiplex PCR reads with MiXCR anew, one entry per CDR3 protein. The table has some 300 distinct CDR3 sequences, roughly three fifths seen once. Relative to its sample, this clonotype is large (0.1 to 1%).

Material: blood. The genes are TRBV6-4 and TRBJ2-2; 8 bases line up with TRBD2. The TCR comes from a human donor with a blood cancer. DNA for the CDR3: TGTGCCAGCAGTGAGTTTGCGGGGGGTCCGAACACCGGGGAGCTGTTTTTT. This gives the protein CASSEFAGGPNTGELFF.